This T cell receptor (beta chain) originates from a study of PD-1 blockade in classical Hodgkin lymphoma. General observations from the study: Undefined causes, possibly disease activity or prior therapy, underlie the repertoire differences. Whoever responded completely had baseline diversity much like that seen in newly diagnosed patients.

Germline V gene data show CDR1 as SEHNR and CDR2 as FQNEAQ (reference sequence). The CDR3 sequence is 12 residues long. V lost 1 base and J 4 bases, leaving 5 bases between the germline ends. Libraries were prepared by immunoSEQ multiplex PCR; TCRdb keeps only in-frame clonotypes and omits some of them. This table has 8,500 to 13,000 clones, roughly 80% appearing once. Concerning this clone: Antigen unknown.

Time point of the sample: cycle 4 day 1 (C4D1), after around six weeks of nivolumab. Relapses following autologous stem cell transplantation were seen in all patients, with brentuximab vedotin exposure varying. Out of thawed PBMCs, magnetic negative selection purified CD4+ T cells. The TCR was taken from a human donor with classical Hodgkin lymphoma. Sequencing used CD4+ T cells from blood, obtained before the fourth cycle of nivolumab. This chain links TRBV7-9 with TRBJ2-7; D uncertain. The DNA of the CDR3 is TGTGCCAGCAGCTTAGTCCCTTACGAGCAGTACTTC. Residues: CASSLVPYEQYF.